This T cell receptor (beta chain) was sequenced during a study of shared clonotypes between healthy human individuals. Original processing methods: From ImmunoSEQ came sequences covering only the junction and carrying no quality scores, so filtering differed. Method: immunoSEQ multiplex PCR; TCRdb's copy keeps in-frame clones and lacks some. The V and J calls and clone size come from that table; D and trimming were worked out from the DNA. The sample lists about 2 million clones, around 95% seen once, with approximately 0.13% in the top ten. V dropped 1 base and J dropped 4; count of bases not matched to a gene: 5. Germline V CDR1 and CDR2: SGHKS, YYEKEE (reference sequence). There are 14 residues in the CDR3.

The sequenced sample consisted of naive CD4+ T cells sorted from blood. Subset reported: CD45RA+ positively selected. The chain is built from TRBV5-5 and TRBJ2-7, with 7 bases aligning to TRBD1. This receptor was identified in a man between 18 and 35 years old in good health. CDR3 sequence (DNA): TGTGCCAGCAGCTTGAACAGGGGTATGTACGAGCAGTACTTC. Protein sequence: CASSLNRGMYEQYF.